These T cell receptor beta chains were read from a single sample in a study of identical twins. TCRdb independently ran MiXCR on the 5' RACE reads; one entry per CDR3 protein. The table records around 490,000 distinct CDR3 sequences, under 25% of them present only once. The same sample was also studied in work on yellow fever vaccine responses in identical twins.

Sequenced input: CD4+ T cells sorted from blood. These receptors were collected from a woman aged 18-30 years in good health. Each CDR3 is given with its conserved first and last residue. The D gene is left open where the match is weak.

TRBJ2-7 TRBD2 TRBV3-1 CASSQTPGLAGYEQYF
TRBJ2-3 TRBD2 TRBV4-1 CASSQTPMGLGLADTQYF
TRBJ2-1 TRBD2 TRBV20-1 CSARDGLAVYNEQFF
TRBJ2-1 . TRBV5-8 CASSSERGDEQFF
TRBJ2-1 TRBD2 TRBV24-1 CATSEPKGSGNYNEQFF
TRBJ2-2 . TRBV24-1 CATSGQSALFNTGELFF
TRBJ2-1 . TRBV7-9 CASSLAGTNEQFF
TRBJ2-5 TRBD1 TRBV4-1 CASSQDPRPGGLGTQYF
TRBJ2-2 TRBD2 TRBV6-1 CASRTSGTGELFF
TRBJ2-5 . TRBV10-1 CASSRNIQETQYF
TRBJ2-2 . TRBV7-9 CASSFNPGATGELFF
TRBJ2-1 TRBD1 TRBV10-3 CAISDWGQGATGGNNEQFF
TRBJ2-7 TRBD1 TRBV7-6 CASSLRGVEDQSSRQGPYEQYF
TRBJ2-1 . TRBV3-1 CASSPHRGTARHEQFF
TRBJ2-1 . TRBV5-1 CASSLAQLGSLNEQFF
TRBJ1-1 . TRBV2 CASSEARVVTEAFF
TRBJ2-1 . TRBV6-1 CASRLTQGTWNEQFF
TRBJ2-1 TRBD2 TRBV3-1 CASSPISFGLAEAGLQFF
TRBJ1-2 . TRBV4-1 CASSPRGGPYGYTF
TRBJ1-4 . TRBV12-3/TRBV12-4 CASSLAGRTNEKLFF
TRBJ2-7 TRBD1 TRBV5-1 CASSERPRSGGLYEQYF
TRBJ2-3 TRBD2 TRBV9 CASSVDSGRVGDTQYF
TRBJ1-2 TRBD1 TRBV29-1 CSVTRTGTNYGYTF
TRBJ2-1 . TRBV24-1 CATSALDGTSSYNEQFF
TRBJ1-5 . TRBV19 CASSLGGGRDQPQHF
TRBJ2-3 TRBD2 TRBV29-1 CSVNPASGRADTQYF
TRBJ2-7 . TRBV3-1 CASSQDRARYEQYF
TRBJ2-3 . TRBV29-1 CSVEEGETRTAGTDTQYF
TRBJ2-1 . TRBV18 CASSPPTRYNEQFF
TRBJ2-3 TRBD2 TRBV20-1 CSARDPQLADTDTQYF
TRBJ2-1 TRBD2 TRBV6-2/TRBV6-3 CASSSAGRYNEQFF
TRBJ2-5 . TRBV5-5 CASSLGTGAGYSQETQYF
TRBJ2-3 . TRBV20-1 CSARKPQGTDTQYF
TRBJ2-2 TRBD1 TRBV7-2 CASSLVGTATNTGELFF
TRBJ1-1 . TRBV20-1 CSAKKNTEAFF
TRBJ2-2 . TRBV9 CASSPSPGPNTGELFF
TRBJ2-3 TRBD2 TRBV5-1 CASSYRTSGSADTQYF
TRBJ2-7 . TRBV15 CATSREQGRVSYEQYF
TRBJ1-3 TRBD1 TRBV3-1 CASSHTGTGGSGNTIYF
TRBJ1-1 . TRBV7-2 CASSWSGGEAFF
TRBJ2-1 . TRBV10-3 CAISVIGGSYNEQFF
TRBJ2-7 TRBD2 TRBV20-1 CSARSSGTSGTEQYF
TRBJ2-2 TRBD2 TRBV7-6 CASSLGLARTGELFF
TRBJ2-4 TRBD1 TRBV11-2 CASSWDRAENIQYF
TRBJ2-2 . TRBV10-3 CAISEPGLGAPNTGELFF
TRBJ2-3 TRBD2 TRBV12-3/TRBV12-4 CASSPLAGEVGTGTDTQYF
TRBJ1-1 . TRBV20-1 CSAFREGNTEAFF
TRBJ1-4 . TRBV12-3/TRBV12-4 CASSFAGGREKLFF
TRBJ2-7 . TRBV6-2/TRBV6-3 CASSPPGTRYEQYF
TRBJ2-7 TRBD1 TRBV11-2 CASSLVVGTGTVQYF
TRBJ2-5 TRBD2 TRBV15 CATRRNGGGETQYF
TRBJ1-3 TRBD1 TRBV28 CASRSGTASGNTIYF
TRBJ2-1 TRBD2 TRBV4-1 CASSQYPGTSGSFAEQFF
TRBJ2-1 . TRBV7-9 CASSLVPGYNEQFF
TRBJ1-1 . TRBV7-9 CASSLDVGVAFF
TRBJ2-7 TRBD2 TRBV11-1 CASRDFPGLAGGPSYEQYF
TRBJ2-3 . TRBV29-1 CSVEGLTDTQYF
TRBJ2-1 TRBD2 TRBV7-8 CASSFTTSWSSYNEQFF
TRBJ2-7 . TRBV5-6 CASSLYGLVSYEQYF